One T cell receptor beta chain is described in this entry. Its antigen remains unknown. This sample was included in a study of CD8+ T cells in alopecia areata. Study results and limitations: There were many expanded lesional clones persisting in scalp and blood during tofacitinib.

Treatment meaning: oral pan-JAK inhibitor, 5-10 mg twice daily. Reverse transcription of extracted RNA yielded cDNA, which provided the sequencing template. Produced via immunoSEQ multiplex PCR; TCRdb's table is partial and in-frame only. The sample contains approximately 100,000 clones, roughly 56% of which appear only once. The CDR3 consists of 15 residues. Deletions cut 5 bases from V and 2 bases from J, with 14 bases between. Germline values: CDR1 SGHVS, CDR2 FNYEAQ. Source: CD8+ T cells sorted from blood, taken at week 56, from a patient treated with tofacitinib. This TCR was sampled from a human donor with alopecia areata. The chain carries TRBV7-6 and TRBJ2-3, with D tentatively TRBD2 (7 bases). CDR3 loop: CASSPGRGPTDTQYF. CDR3 DNA sequence: TGTGCCAGCAGCCCTGGGCGGGGGCCCACAGATACGCAGTATTTT.